What follows is one TCR beta chain and its context. This study enrolled people aged about 18 to 90 from around 25 US geographic areas. Only in-frame clones appear in the TCRdb table, and some are missing; sequencing was by immunoSEQ multiplex PCR. This sample has nearly 250,000 clones, with approximately 90% found just once. This sample is part of a study of blood T cell repertoires in COVID-19. About the research overall: The samples span acute and convalescent COVID-19 from the United States, Italy and Spain.

Germline V gene data show CDR1 as LNHDA and CDR2 as SQIVND (reference sequence). The germline V and J ends were trimmed by 6 bases and 3 bases, with 11 bases remaining between them. The CDR3 contains 14 residues. The rearrangement joins TRBV19 to TRBJ1-4; tentative D call: TRBD1 (5 bases). The sequencing input was PBMCs or T cells enriched from blood (not recorded which). This receptor was obtained from a man aged 45-60 years who had been exposed to COVID-19. The CDR3 region is CASSAGTSNEKLFF. The DNA of the CDR3 is TGTGCCAGTAGCGCCGGGACTTCTAATGAAAAACTGTTTTTT.